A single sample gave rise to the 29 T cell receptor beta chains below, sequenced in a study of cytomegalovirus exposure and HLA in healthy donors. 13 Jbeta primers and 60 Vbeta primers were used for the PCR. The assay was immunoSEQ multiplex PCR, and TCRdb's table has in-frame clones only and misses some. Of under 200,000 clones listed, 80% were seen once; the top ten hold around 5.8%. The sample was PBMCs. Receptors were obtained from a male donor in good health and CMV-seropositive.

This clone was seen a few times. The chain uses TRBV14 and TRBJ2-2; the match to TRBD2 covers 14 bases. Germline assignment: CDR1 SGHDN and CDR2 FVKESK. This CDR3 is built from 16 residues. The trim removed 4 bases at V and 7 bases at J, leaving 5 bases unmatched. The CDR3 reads CASSPRGTSGSGELFF. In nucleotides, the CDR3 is TGTGCCAGCAGCCCACGTGGGACTAGCGGGAGCGGGGAGCTGTTTTTT.

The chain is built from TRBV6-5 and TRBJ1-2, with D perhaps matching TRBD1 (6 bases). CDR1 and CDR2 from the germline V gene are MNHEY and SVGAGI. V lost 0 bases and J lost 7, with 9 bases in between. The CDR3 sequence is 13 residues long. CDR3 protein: CASSYSGAAGYTF. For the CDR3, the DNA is TGTGCCAGCAGTTACTCGGGGGCAGCTGGCTACACCTTC.

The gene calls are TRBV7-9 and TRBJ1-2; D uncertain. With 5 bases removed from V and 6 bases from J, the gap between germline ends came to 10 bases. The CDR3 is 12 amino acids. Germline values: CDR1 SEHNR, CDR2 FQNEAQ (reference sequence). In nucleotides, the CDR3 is TGTGCCAGCAGCGCGGCCTGGGATGGCTACACCTTC. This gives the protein CASSAAWDGYTF.

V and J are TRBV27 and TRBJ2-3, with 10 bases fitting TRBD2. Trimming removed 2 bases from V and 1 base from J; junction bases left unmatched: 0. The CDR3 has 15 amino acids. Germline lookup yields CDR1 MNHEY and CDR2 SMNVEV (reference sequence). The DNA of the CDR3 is TGTGCCAGCAGTTTAGGGACTAGCGGCACAGATACGCAGTATTTT. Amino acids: CASSLGTSGTDTQYF.

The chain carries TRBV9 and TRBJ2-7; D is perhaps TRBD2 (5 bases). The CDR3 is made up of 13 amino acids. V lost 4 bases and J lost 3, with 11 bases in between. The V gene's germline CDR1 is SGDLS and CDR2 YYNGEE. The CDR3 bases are TGTGCCAGCAGCCCCACCGGGATCTACGAGCAGTACTTC. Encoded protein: CASSPTGIYEQYF.

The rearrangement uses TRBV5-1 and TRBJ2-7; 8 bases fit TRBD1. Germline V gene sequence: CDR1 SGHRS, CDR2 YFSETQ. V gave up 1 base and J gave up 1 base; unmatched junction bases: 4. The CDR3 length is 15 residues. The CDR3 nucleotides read TGCGCCAGCAGCTTGAATCAGGGGGCGTCCTACGAGCAGTACTTC. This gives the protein CASSLNQGASYEQYF.

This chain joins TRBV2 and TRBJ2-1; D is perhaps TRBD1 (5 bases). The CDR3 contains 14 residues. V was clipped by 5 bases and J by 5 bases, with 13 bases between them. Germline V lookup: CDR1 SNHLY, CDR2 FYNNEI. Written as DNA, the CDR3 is TGTGCCAGCAGTCCCCAGGGCAGCCACAATGAGCAGTTCTTC. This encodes CASSPQGSHNEQFF.

Here the CDR3 reads CASSSPSGRSGVRTGELFF. The CDR3 DNA reads TGTGCCAGCAGTTCGCCTAGCGGGAGGAGCGGCGTTAGGACCGGGGAGCTGTTTTTT. The V gene is TRBV27, the J gene TRBJ2-2; 11 bases match TRBD2. Germline V lookup: CDR1 MNHEY, CDR2 SMNVEV (reference sequence). The CDR3 contains 19 residues. With V trimmed by 4 bases and J by 5 bases, 15 bases remained unmatched.

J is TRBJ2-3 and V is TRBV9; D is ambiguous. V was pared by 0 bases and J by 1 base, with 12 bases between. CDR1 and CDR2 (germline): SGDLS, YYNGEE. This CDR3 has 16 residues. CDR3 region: CASSVGGSPRTDTQYF. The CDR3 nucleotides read TGTGCCAGCAGCGTAGGCGGCTCTCCACGCACAGATACGCAGTATTTT.

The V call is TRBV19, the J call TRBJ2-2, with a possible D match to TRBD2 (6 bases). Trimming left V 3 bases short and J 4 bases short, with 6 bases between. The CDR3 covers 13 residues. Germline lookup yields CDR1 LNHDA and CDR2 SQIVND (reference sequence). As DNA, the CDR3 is TGTGCCAGTAGTATGCGGGGCACCGGGGAGCTGTTTTTT. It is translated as CASSMRGTGELFF.

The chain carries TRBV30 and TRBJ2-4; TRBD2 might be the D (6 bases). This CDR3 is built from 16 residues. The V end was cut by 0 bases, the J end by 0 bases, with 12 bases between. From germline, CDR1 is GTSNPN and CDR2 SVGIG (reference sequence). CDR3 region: CAWSVGGTIAKNIQYF. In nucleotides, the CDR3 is TGTGCCTGGAGTGTTGGGGGGACGATAGCCAAAAACATTCAGTACTTC. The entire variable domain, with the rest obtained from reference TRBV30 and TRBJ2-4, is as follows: SQTIHQWPATLVQPVGSPLSLECTVEGTSNPNLYWYRQAAGRGLQLLFYSVGIGQISSEVPQNLSASRPQDRQFILSSKKLLLSDSGFYLCAWSVGGTIAKNIQYFGAGTRLSVL.

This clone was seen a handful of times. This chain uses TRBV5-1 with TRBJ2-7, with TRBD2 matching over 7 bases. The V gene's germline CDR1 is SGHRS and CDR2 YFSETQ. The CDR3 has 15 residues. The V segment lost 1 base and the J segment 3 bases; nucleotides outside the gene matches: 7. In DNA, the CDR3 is TGCGCCAGCAGCTTGCAGGGCGGGAGTGTCTACGAGCAGTACTTC. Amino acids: CASSLQGGSVYEQYF.

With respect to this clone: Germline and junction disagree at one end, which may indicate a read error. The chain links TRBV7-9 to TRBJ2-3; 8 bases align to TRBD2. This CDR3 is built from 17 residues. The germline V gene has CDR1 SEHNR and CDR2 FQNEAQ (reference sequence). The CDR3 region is CSSSSLTSGSSTDTQYF. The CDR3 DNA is TGTTCCAGCAGCTCTCTTACTAGCGGTTCTAGCACAGATACGCAGTATTTT.

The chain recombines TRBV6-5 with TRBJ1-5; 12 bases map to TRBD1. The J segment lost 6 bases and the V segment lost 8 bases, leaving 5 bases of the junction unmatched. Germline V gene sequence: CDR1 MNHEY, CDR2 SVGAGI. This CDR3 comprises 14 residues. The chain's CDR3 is CASSGTGGSQPQHF. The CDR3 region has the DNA TGTGCCAGCTCCGGGACAGGGGGCAGTCAGCCCCAGCATTTT.

This CDR3 is CASSLTGTYEQYF. The CDR3 bases are TGCGCCAGCAGCCTTACGGGAACCTACGAGCAGTACTTC. The genes are TRBV4-1 and TRBJ2-7; maybe TRBD2 (5 bases). Looked up from germline, CDR1 is MGHRA and CDR2 is YSYEKL. The germline V and J ends were trimmed by 4 bases and 2 bases, with 9 bases remaining between them. CDR3 length equals 13 residues.

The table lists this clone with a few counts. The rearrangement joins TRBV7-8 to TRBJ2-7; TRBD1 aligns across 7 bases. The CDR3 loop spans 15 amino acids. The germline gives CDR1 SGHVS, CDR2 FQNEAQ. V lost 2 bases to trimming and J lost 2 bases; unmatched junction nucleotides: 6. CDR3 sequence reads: CASSLPPQGAYEQYF. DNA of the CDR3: TGTGCCAGCAGCTTACCCCCCCAGGGGGCCTACGAGCAGTACTTC.

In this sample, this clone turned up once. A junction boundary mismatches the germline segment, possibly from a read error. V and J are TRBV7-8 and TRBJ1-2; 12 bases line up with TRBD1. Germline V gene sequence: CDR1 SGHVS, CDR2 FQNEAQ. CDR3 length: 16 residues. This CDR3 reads CASSLAPGQGAYGYAF. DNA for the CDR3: TGTGCCAGCAGCTTAGCCCCGGGACAGGGGGCCTATGGCTACGCCTTC.

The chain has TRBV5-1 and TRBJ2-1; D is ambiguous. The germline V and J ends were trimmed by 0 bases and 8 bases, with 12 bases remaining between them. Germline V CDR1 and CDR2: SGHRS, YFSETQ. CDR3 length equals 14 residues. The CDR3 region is CASSLAPPVDEQFF. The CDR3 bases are TGCGCCAGCAGCTTGGCTCCCCCGGTGGATGAGCAGTTCTTC.

CDR3 sequence (DNA): TGTGCCAGCAGGGCGGACAGCGCCTACGAGCAGTACTTC. It translates to CASRADSAYEQYF. The gene calls are TRBV2 and TRBJ2-7; D might be TRBD1 (6 bases). Trimming pared 6 bases from V and 2 bases from J, leaving 11 bases between. Germline V CDR1 and CDR2: SNHLY, FYNNEI. This CDR3 region has 13 residues.

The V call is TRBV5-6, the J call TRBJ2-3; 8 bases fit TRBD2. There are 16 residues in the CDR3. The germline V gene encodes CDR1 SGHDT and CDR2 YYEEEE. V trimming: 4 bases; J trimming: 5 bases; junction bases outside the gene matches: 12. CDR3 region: CASSPGPKREKDTQYF. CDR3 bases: TGTGCCAGCAGCCCCGGGCCGAAGCGGGAGAAAGATACGCAGTATTTT.

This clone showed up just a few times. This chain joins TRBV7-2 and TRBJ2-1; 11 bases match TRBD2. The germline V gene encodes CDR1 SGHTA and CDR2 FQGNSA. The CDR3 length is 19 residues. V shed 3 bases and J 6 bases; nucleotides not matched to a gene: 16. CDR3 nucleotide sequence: TGTGCCAGCAGCTTTTTCTCTGCCATAACTAGCGGGAGCCGCAATGAGCAGTTCTTC. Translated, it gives CASSFFSAITSGSRNEQFF. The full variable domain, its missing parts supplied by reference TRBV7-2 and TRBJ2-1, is GAGVSQSPSNKVTEKGKDVELRCDPISGHTALYWYRQSLGQGLEFLIYFQGNSAPDKSGLPSDRFSAERTGGSVSTLTIQRTQQEDSAVYLCASSFFSAITSGSRNEQFFGPGTRLTVL.

CDR3 sequence reads: CASSTLGSGANVLTF. The CDR3 region has the DNA TGCGCCAGCAGCACGCTAGGCTCTGGGGCCAACGTCCTGACTTTC. The genes are TRBV5-1 and TRBJ2-6, with D uncertain. The germline V and J ends were trimmed by 4 bases and 0 bases, with 8 bases remaining between them. The CDR3 covers 15 residues. Germline CDR1 and CDR2: SGHRS and YFSETQ. Full variable domain (rest looked up from reference TRBV5-1 and TRBJ2-6): KAGVTQTPRYLIKTRGQQVTLSCSPISGHRSVSWYQQTPGQGLQFLFEYFSETQRNKGNFPGRFSGRQFSNSRSEMNVSTLELGDSALYLCASSTLGSGANVLTFGAGSRLTVL.

This chain's CDR3 is CASSLKEARTEAFF. The CDR3 nucleotides read TGCGCCAGCAGCTTGAAGGAGGCTAGGACTGAAGCTTTCTTT. The chain combines TRBV5-1 with TRBJ1-1; D is unclear. This CDR3 contains 14 residues. V shed 1 base and J shed 5 bases, with 12 bases lying between them. Germline CDR1 reads SGHRS; CDR2 reads YFSETQ.

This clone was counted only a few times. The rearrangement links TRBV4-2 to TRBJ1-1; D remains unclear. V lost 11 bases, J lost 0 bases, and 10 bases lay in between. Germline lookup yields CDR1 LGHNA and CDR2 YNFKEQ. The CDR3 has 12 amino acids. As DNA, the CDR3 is TGTGCCGCGGATAGTTTGAACACTGAAGCTTTCTTT. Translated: CAADSLNTEAFF.

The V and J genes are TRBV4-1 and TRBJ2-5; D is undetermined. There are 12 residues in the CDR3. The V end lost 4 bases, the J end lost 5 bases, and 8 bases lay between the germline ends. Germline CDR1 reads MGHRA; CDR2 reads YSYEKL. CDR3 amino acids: CASSPVGETQYF. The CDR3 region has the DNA TGCGCCAGCAGCCCCGTCGGGGAGACCCAGTACTTC.

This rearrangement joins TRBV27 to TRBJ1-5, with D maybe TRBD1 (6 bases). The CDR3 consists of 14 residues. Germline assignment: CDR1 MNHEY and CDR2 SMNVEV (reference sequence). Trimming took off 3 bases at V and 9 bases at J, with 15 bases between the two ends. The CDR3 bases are TGTGCCAGCAGTTTTACAGGGAGACAACGGCCCCAGCATTTT. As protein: CASSFTGRQRPQHF.

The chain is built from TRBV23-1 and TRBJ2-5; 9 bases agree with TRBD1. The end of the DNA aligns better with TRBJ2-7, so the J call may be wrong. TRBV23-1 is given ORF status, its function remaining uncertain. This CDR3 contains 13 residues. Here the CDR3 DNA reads TGCGCCAAATCGGGACAGGGAAAGGACGAGCAGTACTTC. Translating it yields CAKSGQGKDEQYF.

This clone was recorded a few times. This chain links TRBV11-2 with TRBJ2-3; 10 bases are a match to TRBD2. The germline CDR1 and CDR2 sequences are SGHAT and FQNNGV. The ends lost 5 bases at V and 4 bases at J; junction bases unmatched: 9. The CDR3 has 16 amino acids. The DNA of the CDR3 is TGTGCCAGCAGCCCCTCATTAGCGGGAGGAGCAGATACGCAGTATTTT. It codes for CASSPSLAGGADTQYF.

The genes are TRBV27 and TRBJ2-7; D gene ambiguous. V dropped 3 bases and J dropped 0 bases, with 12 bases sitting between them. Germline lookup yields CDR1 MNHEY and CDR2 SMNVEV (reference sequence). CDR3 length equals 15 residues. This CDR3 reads CASSFGPTTSYEQYF. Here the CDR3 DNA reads TGTGCCAGCAGTTTTGGGCCAACCACCTCCTACGAGCAGTACTTC.